This paragraph covers one T cell receptor (beta chain) sequence. Its antigen remains unidentified. CDR1 SGHNT and CDR2 YENEEA come from the germline V gene. The CDR3 sequence is 18 residues long. V gave up 1 base and J gave up 2 bases; unmatched junction bases: 10. These data are taken from a study of beta chain features in type 1 diabetes. Study at large: No age, gender or cell yield differences were seen between patients and healthy donors.

Populations isolated by sorting all had purity greater than 95%. General study findings and limits: Possible PCR preference for shorter templates applied equally to patients and controls. Because the template was cDNA, high-expressing cells might be over-represented.

Investigators reverse transcribed all isolated RNA, so they sequenced expressed TCRB transcripts. Clones were read by immunoSEQ multiplex PCR, and TCRdb kept only the in-frame ones, dropping some. The repertoire holds more than 300,000 clones, with roughly 12% as singletons. This TCR came from a man between 18 and 29 years old in good health. What was sequenced was naive CD4+ T cells from blood. J is TRBJ2-3 and V is TRBV11-3, with 9 nucleotides matching TRBD2. The CDR3: CASSLGVVAGAFTDTQYF. For the CDR3, the DNA is TGTGCCAGCAGCTTAGGGGTTGTAGCGGGGGCGTTCACAGATACGCAGTATTTT.